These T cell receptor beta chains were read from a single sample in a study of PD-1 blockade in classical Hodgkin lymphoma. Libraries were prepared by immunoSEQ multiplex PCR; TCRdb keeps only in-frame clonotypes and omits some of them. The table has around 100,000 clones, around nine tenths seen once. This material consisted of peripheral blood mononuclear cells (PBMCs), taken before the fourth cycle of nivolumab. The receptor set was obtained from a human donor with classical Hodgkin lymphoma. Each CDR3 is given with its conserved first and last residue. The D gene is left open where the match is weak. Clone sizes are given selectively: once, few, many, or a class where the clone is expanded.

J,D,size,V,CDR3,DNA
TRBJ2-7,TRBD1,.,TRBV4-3,CASSQLPGQSYEQYF,TGCGCCAGCAGCCAACTTCCGGGACAGAGCTACGAGCAGTACTTC
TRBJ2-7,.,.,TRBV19,CASGHGTYEQYF,TGTGCCAGTGGGCACGGAACCTACGAGCAGTACTTC
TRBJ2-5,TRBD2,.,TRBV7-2,CASSISGTSGAGETQYF,TGTGCCAGCAGCATATCCGGGACTAGCGGGGCGGGCGAGACCCAGTACTTC
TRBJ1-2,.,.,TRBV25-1,CASGPGSFYGYTF,TGTGCCAGTGGACCGGGGAGCTTCTATGGCTACACCTTC
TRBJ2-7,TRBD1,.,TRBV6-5,CASSHRDSSYEQYF,TGTGCCAGCAGTCACCGGGACAGCTCCTACGAGCAGTACTTC
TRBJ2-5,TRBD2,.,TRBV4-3,CASSPRLAGGYQETQYF,TGCGCCAGCAGCCCTAGACTAGCGGGGGGGTACCAAGAGACCCAGTACTTC
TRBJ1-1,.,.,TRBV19,CASTTLLGAFF,TGTGCCAGTACTACTCTCCTAGGGGCTTTCTTT
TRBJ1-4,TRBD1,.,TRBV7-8,CASSANRGRLEKLFF,TGTGCCAGCAGCGCCAACAGGGGGCGTCTTGAAAAACTGTTTTTT
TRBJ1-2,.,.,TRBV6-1,CASSENLQAYGYTF,TGTGCCAGCAGTGAAAATTTACAGGCGTATGGCTACACCTTC
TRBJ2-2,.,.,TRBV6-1,CASSESATIGELFF,TGTGCCAGCAGTGAATCCGCGACCATCGGGGAGCTGTTTTTT
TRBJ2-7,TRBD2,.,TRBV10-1,CASSDSGGPYEQYF,TGCGCCAGCAGTGATAGCGGGGGACCCTACGAGCAGTACTTC
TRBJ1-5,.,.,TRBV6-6,CASSYSSQNQPQHF,TGTGCCAGCAGTTACTCGAGTCAGAATCAGCCCCAGCATTTT
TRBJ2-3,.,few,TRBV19,CASSIPTDTQYF,TGTGCCAGTAGTATCCCCACAGATACGCAGTATTTT
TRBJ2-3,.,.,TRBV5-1,CASSLGGGAEADTQYF,TGCGCCAGCAGCTTGGGAGGGGGGGCCGAGGCAGATACGCAGTATTTT
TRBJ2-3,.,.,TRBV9,CASTERLASTDTQYF,TGTGCCAGCACCGAAAGGCTAGCGAGCACAGATACGCAGTATTTT
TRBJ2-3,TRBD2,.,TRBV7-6,CASSSAGGPDTQYF,TGTGCCAGCAGTTCGGCGGGGGGTCCAGATACGCAGTATTTT
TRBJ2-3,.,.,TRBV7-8,CASSLGGLSDTQYF,TGTGCCAGCAGCTTAGGCGGCCTCTCAGATACGCAGTATTTT
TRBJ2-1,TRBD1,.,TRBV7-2,CVSSLVAAGTGGHEQFF,TGTGTCAGCAGCTTAGTAGCGGCCGGGACAGGGGGACATGAGCAGTTCTTC
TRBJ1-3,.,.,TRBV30,CAGEGNRGNTIYF,TGTGCCGGCGAGGGAAATCGGGGAAACACCATATATTTT
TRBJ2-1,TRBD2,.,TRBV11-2,CASRDLAGGHKMDEQFF,TGTGCCAGCAGGGACCTAGCGGGGGGACACAAAATGGATGAGCAGTTCTTC
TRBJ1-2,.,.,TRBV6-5,CASSYSSGRDGYTF,TGTGCCAGCAGTTACTCGTCAGGGCGGGATGGCTACACCTTC
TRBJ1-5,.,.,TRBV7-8,CASSLERARNQPQHF,TGTGCCAGCAGCTTAGAGAGAGCGAGAAATCAGCCCCAGCATTTT
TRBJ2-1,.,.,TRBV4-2,CASSKKNSRDTYNEQFF,TGTGCCAGCAGTAAAAAAAACTCACGGGACACCTACAATGAGCAGTTCTTC
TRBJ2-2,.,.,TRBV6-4,CASSGTGGATGELFF,TGTGCCAGCAGTGGCACAGGGGGGGCGACCGGGGAGCTGTTTTTT
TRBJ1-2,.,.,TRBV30,CAWRAMGGQNYGYTF,TGTGCCTGGAGGGCCATGGGGGGGCAGAACTATGGCTACACCTTC
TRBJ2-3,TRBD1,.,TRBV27,CASSSRPFAGQGHTQYF,TGTGCCAGCAGTTCCAGACCTTTCGCCGGACAGGGCCATACGCAGTATTTT
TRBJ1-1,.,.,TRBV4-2,CASSQDGGVTEAFF,TGTGCCAGCAGCCAAGACGGGGGGGTTACTGAAGCTTTCTTT
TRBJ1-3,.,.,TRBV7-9,CASSPTQYTSGNTIYF,TGTGCCAGCAGCCCGACGCAGTACACCTCTGGAAACACCATATATTTT
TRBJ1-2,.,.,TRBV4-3,CASSPQANTYGYTF,TGCGCCAGCAGCCCCCAGGCGAACACGTATGGCTACACCTTC
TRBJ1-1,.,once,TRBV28,CATVDSLGGGGEAFF,TGTGCCACCGTAGACAGTTTGGGCGGGGGAGGTGAAGCTTTCTTT
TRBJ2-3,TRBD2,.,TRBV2,CASSGGLATDTQYF,TGTGCCAGCAGTGGGGGACTAGCGACAGATACGCAGTATTTT
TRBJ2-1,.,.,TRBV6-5,CASSPQEIYNEQFF,TGTGCCAGCAGCCCCCAGGAAATCTACAATGAGCAGTTCTTC
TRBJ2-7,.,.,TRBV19,CASSIGREISDEQYF,TGTGCCAGTAGTATAGGCAGGGAGATATCTGACGAGCAGTACTTC
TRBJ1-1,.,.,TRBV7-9,CASRGFYAATNTEAFF,TGTGCCAGCAGGGGGTTTTATGCAGCCACGAACACTGAAGCTTTCTTT
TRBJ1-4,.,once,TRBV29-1,CSVEGVGLANEKLFF,TGCAGCGTTGAAGGGGTAGGCTTAGCCAATGAAAAACTGTTTTTT
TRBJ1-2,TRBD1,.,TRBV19,CASSITQGTRGYTF,TGTGCCAGTAGTATTACACAGGGGACCCGAGGCTACACCTTC
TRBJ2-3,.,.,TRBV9,CASSVDSSTDTQYF,TGTGCCAGCAGCGTAGACAGTAGCACAGATACGCAGTATTTT
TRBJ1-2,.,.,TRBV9,CASSVEGGNYGYTF,TGTGCCAGCAGCGTAGAGGGAGGTAACTATGGCTACACCTTC
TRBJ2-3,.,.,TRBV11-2,CASSFYSGALSTDTQYF,TGTGCCAGCAGCTTTTATTCGGGGGCCCTTAGCACAGATACGCAGTATTTT
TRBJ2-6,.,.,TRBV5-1,CASSYEGSYSGANVLTF,TGCGCCAGCAGCTACGAAGGGAGTTACTCTGGGGCCAACGTCCTGACTTTC
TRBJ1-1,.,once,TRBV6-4,CASSDRWNTEAFF,TGTGCCAGCAGTGACAGGTGGAACACTGAAGCTTTCTTT
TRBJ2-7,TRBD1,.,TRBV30,CAWSVETGHYEQYF,TGTGCCTGGAGTGTAGAGACAGGGCACTACGAGCAGTACTTC
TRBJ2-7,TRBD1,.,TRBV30,CAWSVRTGLDNEQYF,TGTGCCTGGAGTGTCAGGACAGGGTTAGATAACGAGCAGTACTTC
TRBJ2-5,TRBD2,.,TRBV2,CASSDGRLAGQETQYF,TGTGCCAGCAGTGACGGGAGGCTAGCGGGGCAAGAGACCCAGTACTTC
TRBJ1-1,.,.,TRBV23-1,CASDKEGREAFF,TGCGCCAGCGACAAAGAGGGGAGGGAAGCTTTCTTT
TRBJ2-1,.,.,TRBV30,CAWSLGQILPMGFF,TGTGCCTGGAGTTTAGGGCAAATACTCCCAATGGGGTTCTTC
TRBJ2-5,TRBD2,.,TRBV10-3,CAISEGEGRETQYF,TGTGCCATCAGTGAAGGGGAGGGGCGAGAGACCCAGTACTTC
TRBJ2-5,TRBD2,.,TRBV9,CASSPSGGRVAETQYF,TGTGCCAGCAGTCCTAGCGGGGGGAGGGTGGCAGAGACCCAGTACTTC
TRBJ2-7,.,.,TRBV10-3,CAISESGFGGSMPGEQYF,TGTGCCATCAGTGAGTCCGGCTTTGGCGGCAGCATGCCGGGCGAGCAGTACTTC
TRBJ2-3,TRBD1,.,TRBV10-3,CAISDETGSTKDTQYF,TGTGCCATCAGTGACGAGACAGGGTCAACTAAGGATACGCAGTATTTT
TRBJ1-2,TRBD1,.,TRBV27,CASSFGTGGSNGYTF,TGTGCCAGCAGTTTTGGGACAGGGGGATCCAATGGCTACACCTTC
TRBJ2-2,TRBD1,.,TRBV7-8,CASNRGNTGELFF,TGTGCCAGCAACAGGGGAAACACCGGGGAGCTGTTTTTT
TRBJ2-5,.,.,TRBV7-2,CASSLRGGRETQYF,TGTGCCAGCAGCCTCAGGGGTGGTAGAGAGACCCAGTACTTC
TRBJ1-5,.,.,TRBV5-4,CASSLGTEDQPQHF,TGTGCCAGCAGCTTGGGGACAGAAGATCAGCCCCAGCATTTT
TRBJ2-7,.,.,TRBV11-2,CASSLDMSEQYF,TGTGCCAGCAGCTTGGATATGAGCGAGCAGTACTTC
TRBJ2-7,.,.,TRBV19,CASSIDREGYEQYF,TGTGCCAGTAGTATTGACAGGGAGGGGTACGAGCAGTACTTC
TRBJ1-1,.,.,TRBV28,CASSLWAGRNTEAFF,TGTGCCAGCAGTTTATGGGCAGGGCGTAACACTGAAGCTTTCTTT
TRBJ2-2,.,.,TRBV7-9,CASSFPTGELFF,TGTGCCAGCAGCTTTCCCACCGGGGAGCTGTTTTTT
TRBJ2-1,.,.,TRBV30,CAWSVLNEQFF,TGTGCCTGGAGTGTCCTGAATGAGCAGTTCTTC
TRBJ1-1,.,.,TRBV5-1,CASSLVPGETEAFF,TGCGCCAGCAGCTTGGTTCCAGGGGAGACTGAAGCTTTCTTT